Each of the 7 T cell receptor beta chains below was sequenced from the same sample in a study of beta chain features in type 1 diabetes. Isolated RNA was reverse transcribed in full, so expressed TCRB transcripts were sequenced. TCRdb's table, derived via immunoSEQ multiplex PCR, lists solely in-frame clones and lacks some. The top ten clones hold around 0.065% of a sample with approximately 470,000 clones, roughly 30% of them seen once. The sequencing input was naive CD4+ T cells from blood. The receptor source for this set is a man aged 18 to 30 in good health.

The chain links TRBV6-6 to TRBJ1-5, with TRBD1 as a possible D gene (5 bases). Trimming took 7 bases from V and 4 from J, leaving 11 bases between them. CDR1 and CDR2 (germline): MNHNY, SVGAGI (reference sequence). This CDR3 region has 13 residues. The CDR3 DNA follows: TGTGCCAGCACCGGGGCTGGGAATCAGCCCCAGCATTTT. Its protein is CASTGAGNQPQHF.

The rearrangement joins TRBV7-2 to TRBJ1-2, with a weak D call TRBD1 (6 bases). CDR3 length: 14 amino acids. V lost 1 base and J lost 7, with 13 bases in between. Per the germline V gene, CDR1 is SGHTA and CDR2 is FQGNSA. The DNA for the CDR3 is TGTGCCAGCAGCTTAGAGGCCCAGGGGAGTGGCTACACCTTC. Protein: CASSLEAQGSGYTF.

J is TRBJ2-3 and V is TRBV2, with 9 nucleotides matching TRBD2. With 4 bases clipped from V and 2 bases from J, the junction kept 4 bases outside the gene matches. Germline CDR1 SNHLY, CDR2 FYNNEI. The CDR3 is 15 amino acids. The CDR3 loop reads CASSGLAVYTDTQYF. The CDR3 nucleotides read TGTGCCAGCAGTGGACTAGCGGTATACACAGATACGCAGTATTTT.

There are a few counts of this clone. The genes are TRBV18 and TRBJ1-1; 8 positions match TRBD1. The CDR3 loop spans 17 amino acids. Germline trimming cut 1 base from V and 5 bases from J; bases unmatched to any gene: 12. Per germline, CDR1 KGHSH and CDR2 LQKENI. Here the CDR3 reads CASSPLAAGGAETEAFF. CDR3 nucleotide sequence: TGTGCCAGCTCACCACTCGCGGCAGGGGGCGCGGAAACTGAAGCTTTCTTT.

This rearrangement joins TRBV7-2 to TRBJ2-1; 7 nucleotides agree with TRBD1. V lost 5 bases to trimming and J lost 10 bases; unmatched junction nucleotides: 5. The CDR3 sequence is 12 residues long. The germline V gene encodes CDR1 SGHTA and CDR2 FQGNSA. CDR3 sequence: CASSQTTGEQFF. The CDR3 DNA is TGTGCCAGCAGCCAAACGACAGGGGAGCAGTTCTTC.

This clone showed up just a few times. For the CDR3, the DNA is TGTGCCAGCAGCTTAGTAGCGGGAGGAGCGAACACCGGGGAGCTGTTTTTT. It is translated as CASSLVAGGANTGELFF. The chain couples TRBV7-8 to TRBJ2-2; 10 bases agree with TRBD2. The V and J ends lost 1 base and 0 bases, in that order; junction bases with no gene match: 2. Germline CDR1 and CDR2: SGHVS and FQNEAQ. The CDR3 length is 17 residues.

V and J are TRBV29-1 and TRBJ1-3; 10 bases are shared with TRBD1. The V gene end was trimmed by 0 bases and the J gene end by 16 bases; junction bases not matched to a gene: 3. The germline gives CDR1 SQVTM, CDR2 ANQGSEA. CDR3 length: 11 residues. CDR3 sequence (DNA): TGCAGCGTTGAAGACGCGGACAGGGGGTATTTT. This translates into CSVEDADRGYF.